These 20 T cell receptor beta chains were all obtained from the same sample, sequenced in a study of metastatic and nonmetastatic thyroid tumors. From the PCR reads, TCRdb re-called clones with MiXCR. The sample consists of a few thousand clones, about 22% of them appearing once. Each patient came to thyroid surgery without any prior treatment (of any kind). Sequences were obtained from tumor tissue. The receptors stem from a male donor with papillary thyroid cancer or a benign thyroid nodule (not recorded which). Some clones in this sample may be carry-over from other donors' samples.

Concerning this clone itself: Relative to the germline gene, one junction end is altered; a read error may explain this. CDR3 protein: CASSVGSLAKNIQHF. DNA of the CDR3: TGTGCCAGCAGCGTAGGGTCTTTAGCCAAAAACATTCAGCACTTC. V and J are TRBV9 and TRBJ2-4; D is uncertain. CDR3 length equals 15 residues. Germline CDR1 and CDR2: SGDLS and YYNGEE.

As regards this clone: One end of the junction varies from germline; a read error may be responsible. The V and J genes are TRBV12-3 or TRBV12-4 and TRBJ2-1; 12 nucleotides line up with TRBD2. The CDR3 has 13 amino acids. This chain's CDR3 is CASSLAGGGEQFF. The CDR3 nucleotides read TGTGCCAGCAGTCTAGCGGGAGGGGGTGAGCAGTTCTTC.

The chain employs TRBV30 and TRBJ1-2; D not resolved. In germline, CDR1 is GTSNPN, CDR2 SVGIG (reference sequence). The CDR3 is 13 residues long. Trimming left V 1 base short and J 0 bases short, with 6 bases between. In nucleotides, the CDR3 is TGTGCCTGGAGTGCGGGTCCTAACTATGGCTACACCTTC. It codes for CAWSAGPNYGYTF.

The sample holds many counts of this clone. The genes are TRBV30 and TRBJ2-7; the D gene is possibly TRBD2 (7 bases). The ends were cut back, 3 bases at V and 5 bases at J, with 17 bases in the middle. The CDR3 runs 14 residues. Germline V gene sequence: CDR1 GTSNPN, CDR2 SVGIG (reference sequence). The DNA of the CDR3 is TGTGCCTGGAGCGCTGGGGGGGGCCCTGACGAGCAGTACTTC. Its translation is CAWSAGGGPDEQYF. The whole variable domain, remainder taken from reference TRBV30 and TRBJ2-7, is SQTIHQWPATLVQPVGSPLSLECTVEGTSNPNLYWYRQAAGRGLQLLFYSVGIGQISSEVPQNLSASRPQDRQFILSSKKLLLSDSGFYLCAWSAGGGPDEQYFGPGTRLTVT.

This clone was seen repeatedly, ten times or more. The chain recombines TRBV9 with TRBJ2-1; D unresolved. The V gene's germline CDR1 is SGDLS and CDR2 YYNGEE. V lost 0 bases and J lost 0, with 10 bases in between. The CDR3 length is 16 residues. This chain's CDR3 is CASSVDGDLSYNEQFF. The CDR3 nucleotides are TGTGCCAGCAGCGTAGACGGCGACCTCTCCTACAATGAGCAGTTCTTC.

This clone was seen a handful of times. The chain uses TRBV20-1 and TRBJ1-6; D is ambiguous. Per the germline V gene, CDR1 is DFQATT and CDR2 is SNEGSKA (reference sequence). The CDR3 covers 15 residues. V was cut by 0 bases and J by 5 bases, with 11 bases left in between. For the CDR3, the DNA is TGCAGTGCTAGAGATCTAGAAACGGATAATTCACCCCTCCACTTT. Translation: CSARDLETDNSPLHF.

This clone was detected a few times. The sample carries other DNA sequences with the same CDR3. The rearrangement joins TRBV19 to TRBJ2-5; D remains ambiguous. The V gene's germline CDR1 is LNHDA and CDR2 SQIVND (reference sequence). The CDR3 has 14 amino acids. Deletions cut 3 bases from V and 2 bases from J, with 10 bases between. The CDR3 DNA reads as TGTGCCAGTAGTATCTTGGGCGGACAAGAGACCCAGTACTTC. It specifies CASSILGGQETQYF.

This clone is judged medium-sized. The V and J genes are TRBV6-2 or TRBV6-3 and TRBJ2-7; D is undetermined. The CDR3 loop spans 12 amino acids. The V and J ends lost 7 bases and 2 bases respectively, with 9 bases between them. From germline, CDR1 is MNHEY and CDR2 SVGEGT. CDR3 DNA sequence: TGTGCCAGCAACGGCCCACCCTACGAGCAGTACTTC. Protein product: CASNGPPYEQYF.

The rearrangement links TRBV29-1 to TRBJ2-1; 9 bases are shared with TRBD2. The length of the CDR3 is 15 residues. In germline, CDR1 is SQVTM, CDR2 ANQGSEA. V dropped 7 bases and J dropped 5; count of bases not matched to a gene: 12. The CDR3 DNA sequence: TGCAGCGCCGGAGGAGCGGGAGGAGCAAACAATGAGCAGTTCTTC. It translates to CSAGGAGGANNEQFF.

This clone was seen more than once but under ten times. The junction departs from germline at one end; a sequencing error may be responsible. V usage is TRBV28 and J usage is TRBJ1-5; the D is unclear. Per the germline V gene, CDR1 is MDHEN and CDR2 is SYDVKM. The CDR3 is 17 amino acids. The CDR3 DNA reads as TGTGTCAGCAGCCCTATGGGATGGATCATTAGCAATCAGCCCCAGCATTTT. Amino acids: CVSSPMGWIISNQPQHF.

This clone was counted only a few times. CDR3 coding DNA: TGTGCCAGCAGCCACCTACTAGCGGGGAATGAGCAGTTCTTC. It specifies CASSHLLAGNEQFF. J is TRBJ2-1 and V is TRBV3-1, with 10 bases identical to TRBD2. In germline, CDR1 is LGHDT, CDR2 YNNKEL (reference sequence). The CDR3 covers 14 residues. The V gene end was trimmed by 3 bases and the J gene end by 7 bases; junction bases not matched to a gene: 3.

In its sample, this clone was seen many times. A much larger clone is a single base away; this may be a read error. Different DNA sequences within this sample yield the same CDR3. The V and J genes are TRBV27 and TRBJ2-5, with a tentative D call TRBD1 (6 bases). The germline V and J ends were trimmed by 4 bases and 5 bases, with 17 bases remaining between them. CDR3 size: 15 residues. The germline gives CDR1 MNHEY, CDR2 SMNVEV (reference sequence). The CDR3 protein is CASSSPTGGAETQYF. In DNA, the CDR3 is TGTGCCAGCAGTTCCCCGACAGGTGGTGCGGAGACCCAGTACTTC.

This clone was counted many times. This chain joins TRBV27 and TRBJ2-7, with D possibly being TRBD1 or TRBD2 (5 bases each). The CDR3 spans 16 residues. V lost 5 bases and J lost 4, with 21 bases in between. Germline V gene lookup returns CDR1 MNHEY and CDR2 SMNVEV (reference sequence). Here the CDR3 DNA reads TGTGCCAGCAGTCACTGGGACGAACCCCGAGGGTACGAGCAGTACTTC. This translates into CASSHWDEPRGYEQYF.

In regard to this clone: The final CDR3 position lacks the conserved phenylalanine or tryptophan, pointing to a likely read error. Because the CDR3's place on the DNA is in doubt, the DNA is left out and the CDR3 is given as listed by TCRdb. This CDR3 reads CSADREDRGSEKLSS. V is TRBV20-1 and J is TRBJ1-4. The CDR3 adds up to 15 amino acids, both ends counted. The germline CDR1 and CDR2 sequences are DFQATT and SNEGSKA (reference sequence).

Only a few counts were recorded for this clone. This chain links TRBV28 with TRBJ2-3; TRBD2 aligns across 13 bases. The V segment lost 6 bases and the J segment 3 bases; nucleotides outside the gene matches: 9. CDR3 size: 17 residues. Germline assignment: CDR1 MDHEN and CDR2 SYDVKM. The CDR3 nucleotides are TGTGCCAGCAGCCCCGGACTAGCGGGAGATGGAACAGATACGCAGTATTTT. As protein: CASSPGLAGDGTDTQYF.

There are many counts of this clone. V gene TRBV3-1 combines with J gene TRBJ2-2, with a possible D match to TRBD1 (6 bases). The CDR3 sequence is 18 residues long. Germline V CDR1 and CDR2: LGHDT, YNNKEL (reference sequence). The V end lost 5 bases, the J end lost 6 bases, and 25 bases lay between the germline ends. The CDR3: CASSSRAWDNHDPGELFF. The DNA for the CDR3 is TGTGCCAGCAGCTCGAGGGCATGGGACAACCATGACCCCGGGGAGCTGTTTTTT.

As for this clone: It may be a read error: a sequence one base away is much more abundant. This same CDR3 is encoded by further DNA sequences in the sample. V is TRBV20-1 and J is TRBJ2-1; D is undetermined. Germline V gene sequence: CDR1 DFQATT, CDR2 SNEGSKA (reference sequence). The V end was cut by 3 bases, the J end by 7 bases, with 16 bases between. This CDR3 contains 14 residues. CDR3 sequence (DNA): TGCAGTGCTAGGTCTCCTCTGGGTGTGAATGAGCAGTTCTTC. As protein: CSARSPLGVNEQFF.

This clone is categorized as large. The V call is TRBV6-1, the J call TRBJ1-6; D gene ambiguous. Trimming shortened V by 10 bases and J by 8 bases, and 21 bases separated the two germline ends. Germline V gene lookup returns CDR1 MNHNS and CDR2 SASEGT. This CDR3 is built from 15 residues. The CDR3 region has the DNA TGTGCCACGAGGAGAAGGGCTGCAAGTGATTCACCCCTCCACTTT. Translated, it gives CATRRRAASDSPLHF.

V and J are TRBV5-1 and TRBJ2-1; the D call may be TRBD1 or TRBD2 (5 bases each). The CDR3 covers 16 residues. Germline CDR1 reads SGHRS; CDR2 reads YFSETQ. The ends were cut back, 0 bases at V and 7 bases at J, with 17 bases in the middle. CDR3 nucleotide sequence: TGCGCCAGCAGCTTGGACCCCGACCGGGGCAGAAATGAGCAGTTCTTC. It specifies CASSLDPDRGRNEQFF.

A remark on this clone: A much larger clone differs by one base, so this may be a read error. V is TRBV7-2 and J is TRBJ2-7, with a tentative D call TRBD1 (5 bases). From germline, CDR1 is SGHTA and CDR2 FQGNSA. V was trimmed by 4 bases and J by 6 bases, leaving 16 bases between them. This CDR3 has 14 amino acids. Here the CDR3 DNA reads TGTGCCAGCAGCTGGGGAATAGTGCAGGGCGAGCAGTACTTC. The encoded protein is CASSWGIVQGEQYF.